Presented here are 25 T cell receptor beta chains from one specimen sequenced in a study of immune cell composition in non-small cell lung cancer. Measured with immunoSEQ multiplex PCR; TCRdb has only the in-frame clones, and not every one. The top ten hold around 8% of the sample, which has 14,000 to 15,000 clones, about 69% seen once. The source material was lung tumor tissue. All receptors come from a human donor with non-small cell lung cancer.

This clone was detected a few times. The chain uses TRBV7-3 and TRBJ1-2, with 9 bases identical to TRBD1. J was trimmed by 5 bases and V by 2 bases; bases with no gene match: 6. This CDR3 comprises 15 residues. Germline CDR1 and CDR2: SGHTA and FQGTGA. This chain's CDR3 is CASSLEGTGLYGYTF. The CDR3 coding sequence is TGTGCCAGCAGCTTAGAGGGGACAGGGCTATATGGCTACACCTTC.

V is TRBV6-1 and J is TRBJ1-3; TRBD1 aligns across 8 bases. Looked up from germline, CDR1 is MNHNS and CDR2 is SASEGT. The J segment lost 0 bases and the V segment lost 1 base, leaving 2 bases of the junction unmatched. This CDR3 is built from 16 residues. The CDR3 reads CASSEVGQGSGNTIYF. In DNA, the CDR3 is TGTGCCAGCAGTGAAGTTGGACAGGGCTCTGGAAACACCATATATTTT.

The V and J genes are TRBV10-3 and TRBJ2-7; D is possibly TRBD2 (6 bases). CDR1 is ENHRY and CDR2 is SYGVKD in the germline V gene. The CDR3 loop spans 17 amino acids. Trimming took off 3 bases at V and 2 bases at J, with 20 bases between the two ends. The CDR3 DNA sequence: TGTGCCATCAGTGATGTCAGTGTGGGTTGGGGGGCCTACGAGCAGTACTTC. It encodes CAISDVSVGWGAYEQYF.

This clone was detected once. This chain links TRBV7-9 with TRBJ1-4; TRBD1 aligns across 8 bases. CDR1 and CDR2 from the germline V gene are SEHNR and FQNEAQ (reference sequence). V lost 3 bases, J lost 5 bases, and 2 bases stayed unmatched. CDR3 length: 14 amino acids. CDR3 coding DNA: TGTGCCAGCAGCTTGAGACAGGGGAATGAAAAACTGTTTTTT. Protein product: CASSLRQGNEKLFF.

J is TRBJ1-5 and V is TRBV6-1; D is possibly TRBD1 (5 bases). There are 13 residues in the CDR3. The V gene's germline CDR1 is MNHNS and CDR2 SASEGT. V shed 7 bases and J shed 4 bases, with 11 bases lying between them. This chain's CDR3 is CASTPGPNQPQHF. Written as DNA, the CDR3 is TGTGCCAGCACGCCAGGGCCTAATCAGCCCCAGCATTTT.

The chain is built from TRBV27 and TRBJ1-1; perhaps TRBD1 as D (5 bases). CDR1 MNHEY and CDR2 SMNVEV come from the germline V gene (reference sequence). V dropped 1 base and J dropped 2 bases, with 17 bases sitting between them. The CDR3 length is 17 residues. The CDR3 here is CASSLLPLRGSNTEAFF. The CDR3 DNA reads TGTGCCAGCAGTTTATTACCCCTGCGGGGGAGTAACACTGAAGCTTTCTTT.

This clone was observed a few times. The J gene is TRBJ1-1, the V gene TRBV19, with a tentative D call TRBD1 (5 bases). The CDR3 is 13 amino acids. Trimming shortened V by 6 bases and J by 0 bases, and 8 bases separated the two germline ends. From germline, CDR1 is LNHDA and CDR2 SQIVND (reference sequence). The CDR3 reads CASRKTVNTEAFF. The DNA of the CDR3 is TGTGCCAGTAGGAAGACAGTGAACACTGAAGCTTTCTTT.

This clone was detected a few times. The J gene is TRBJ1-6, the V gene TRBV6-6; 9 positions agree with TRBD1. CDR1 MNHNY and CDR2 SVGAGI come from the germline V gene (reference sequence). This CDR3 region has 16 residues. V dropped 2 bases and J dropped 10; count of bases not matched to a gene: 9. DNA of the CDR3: TGTGCCAGCAGTTACGAGGTTGGGACAGGGAACTCACCCCTCCACTTT. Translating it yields CASSYEVGTGNSPLHF.

The CDR3 is CASSPLPGGYNSPLHF. CDR3 nucleotides: TGTGCCAGCAGCCCGCTCCCCGGGGGTTATAATTCACCCCTCCACTTT. The chain links TRBV7-2 to TRBJ1-6; possibly TRBD1 for D (5 bases). The CDR3 is made up of 16 amino acids. Germline loops: CDR1 SGHTA, CDR2 FQGNSA. V was trimmed by 5 bases and J by 4 bases, leaving 15 bases between them.

This chain's CDR3 is CASRHTTSMQTGELFF. The DNA for the CDR3 is TGTGCCAGCAGGCACACCACTAGCATGCAGACCGGGGAGCTGTTTTTT. V and J are TRBV7-9 and TRBJ2-2; weak D call: TRBD2 (6 bases). This CDR3 contains 16 residues. V lost 6 bases, J lost 5 bases, and 19 bases lay in between. Germline V gene data show CDR1 as SEHNR and CDR2 as FQNEAQ (reference sequence).

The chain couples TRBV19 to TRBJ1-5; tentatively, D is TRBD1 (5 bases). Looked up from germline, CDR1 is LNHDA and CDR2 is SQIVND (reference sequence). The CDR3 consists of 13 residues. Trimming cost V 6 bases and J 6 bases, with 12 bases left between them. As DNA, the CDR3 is TGTGCCAGTAGGAGGGGACTGGCTCAGCCCCAGCATTTT. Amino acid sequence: CASRRGLAQPQHF. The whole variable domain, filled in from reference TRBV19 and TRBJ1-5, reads DGGITQSPKYLFRKEGQNVTLSCEQNLNHDAMYWYRQDPGQGLRLIYYSQIVNDFQKGDIAEGYSVSREKKESFPLTVTSAQKNPTAFYLCASRRGLAQPQHFGDGTRLSIL.

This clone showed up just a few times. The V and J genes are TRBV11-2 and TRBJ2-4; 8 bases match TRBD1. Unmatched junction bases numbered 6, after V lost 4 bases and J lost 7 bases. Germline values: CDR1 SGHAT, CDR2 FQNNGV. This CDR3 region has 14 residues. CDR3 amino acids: CASSSVRTGNIQYF. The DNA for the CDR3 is TGTGCCAGCAGCTCCGTCCGGACAGGGAACATTCAGTACTTC.

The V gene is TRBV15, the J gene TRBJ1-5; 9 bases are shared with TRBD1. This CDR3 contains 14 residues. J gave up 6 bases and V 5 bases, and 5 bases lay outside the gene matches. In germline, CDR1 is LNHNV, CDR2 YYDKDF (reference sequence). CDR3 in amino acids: CATSGTGSRQPQHF. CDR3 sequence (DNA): TGTGCCACCAGCGGGACAGGGTCCCGTCAGCCCCAGCATTTT.

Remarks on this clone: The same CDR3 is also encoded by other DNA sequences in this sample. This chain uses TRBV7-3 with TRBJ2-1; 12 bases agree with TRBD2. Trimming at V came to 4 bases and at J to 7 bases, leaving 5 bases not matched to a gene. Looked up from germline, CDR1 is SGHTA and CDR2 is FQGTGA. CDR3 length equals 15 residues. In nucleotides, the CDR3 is TGTGCCAGCAGCTCTAGCGGGGGGGCAGGAAATGAGCAGTTCTTC. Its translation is CASSSSGGAGNEQFF.

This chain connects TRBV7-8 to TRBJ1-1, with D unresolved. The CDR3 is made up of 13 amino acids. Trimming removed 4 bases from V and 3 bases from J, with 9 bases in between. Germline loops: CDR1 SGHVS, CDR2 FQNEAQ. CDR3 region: CASSSSADTEAFF. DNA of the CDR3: TGTGCCAGCAGCTCCTCAGCGGACACTGAAGCTTTCTTT.

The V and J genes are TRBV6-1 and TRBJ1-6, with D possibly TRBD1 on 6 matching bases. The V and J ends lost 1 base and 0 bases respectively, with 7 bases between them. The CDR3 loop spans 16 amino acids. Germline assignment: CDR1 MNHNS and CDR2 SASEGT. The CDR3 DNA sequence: TGTGCCAGCAGTGAAGGGACAGCCTCCTATAATTCACCCCTCCACTTT. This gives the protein CASSEGTASYNSPLHF.

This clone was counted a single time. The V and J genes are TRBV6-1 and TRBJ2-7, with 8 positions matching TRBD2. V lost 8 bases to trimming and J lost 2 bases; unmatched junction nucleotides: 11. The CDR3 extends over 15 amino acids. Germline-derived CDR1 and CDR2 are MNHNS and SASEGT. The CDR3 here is CASLPGGASTYEQYF. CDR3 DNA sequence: TGTGCCAGCCTTCCGGGGGGGGCCTCCACCTACGAGCAGTACTTC.

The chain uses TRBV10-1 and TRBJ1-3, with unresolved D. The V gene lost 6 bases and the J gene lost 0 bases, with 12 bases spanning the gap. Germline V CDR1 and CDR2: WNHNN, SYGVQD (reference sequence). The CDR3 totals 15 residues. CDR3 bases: TGCGCCAGCAGCGCGGGAGTACTCTCTGGAAACACCATATATTTT. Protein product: CASSAGVLSGNTIYF.

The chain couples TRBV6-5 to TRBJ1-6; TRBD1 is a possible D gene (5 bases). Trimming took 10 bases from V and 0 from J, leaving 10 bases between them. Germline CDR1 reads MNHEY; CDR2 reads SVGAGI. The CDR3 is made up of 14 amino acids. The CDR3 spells CATNGGSYNSPLHF. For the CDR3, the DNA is TGTGCCACCAACGGGGGCTCCTATAATTCACCCCTCCACTTT.

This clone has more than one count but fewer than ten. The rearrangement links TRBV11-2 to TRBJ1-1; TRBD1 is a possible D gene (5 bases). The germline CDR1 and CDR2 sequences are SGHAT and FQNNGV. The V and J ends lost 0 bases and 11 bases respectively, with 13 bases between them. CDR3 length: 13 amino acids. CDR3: CASSLDLQGSAFF. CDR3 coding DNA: TGTGCCAGCAGCTTAGATCTTCAGGGCTCGGCTTTCTTT.

CDR3 sequence reads: CASTGLAGGTETQYF. The CDR3 DNA sequence: TGTGCCAGCACCGGACTAGCGGGGGGGACAGAGACCCAGTACTTC. The V gene is TRBV7-9, the J gene TRBJ2-5; 15 bases are a match to TRBD2. The CDR3 contains 15 residues. In germline, CDR1 is SEHNR, CDR2 FQNEAQ (reference sequence). The trim removed 7 bases at V and 4 bases at J, leaving 4 bases unmatched.

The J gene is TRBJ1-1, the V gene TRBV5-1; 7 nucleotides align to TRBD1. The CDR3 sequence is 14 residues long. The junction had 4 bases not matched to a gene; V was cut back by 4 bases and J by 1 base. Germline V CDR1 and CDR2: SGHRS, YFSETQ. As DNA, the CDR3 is TGCGCCAGCAGCAGACGGACAGGGAACACTGAAGCTTTCTTT. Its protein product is CASSRRTGNTEAFF.

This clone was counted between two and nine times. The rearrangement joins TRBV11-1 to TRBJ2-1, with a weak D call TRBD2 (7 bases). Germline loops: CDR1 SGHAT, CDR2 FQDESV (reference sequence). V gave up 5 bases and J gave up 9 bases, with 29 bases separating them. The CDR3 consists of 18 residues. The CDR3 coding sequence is TGTGCCAGCAGCCCTAGGGCGAGCGGGGACATCTCGCGTAGTGAGCAGTTCTTC. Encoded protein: CASSPRASGDISRSEQFF.

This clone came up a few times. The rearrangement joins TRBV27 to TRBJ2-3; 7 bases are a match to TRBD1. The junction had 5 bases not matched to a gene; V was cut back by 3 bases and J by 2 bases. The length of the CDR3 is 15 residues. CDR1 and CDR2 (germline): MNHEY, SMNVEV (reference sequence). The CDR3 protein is CASSFYDRDTDTQYF. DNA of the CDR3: TGTGCCAGCAGTTTTTACGACAGGGACACAGATACGCAGTATTTT.

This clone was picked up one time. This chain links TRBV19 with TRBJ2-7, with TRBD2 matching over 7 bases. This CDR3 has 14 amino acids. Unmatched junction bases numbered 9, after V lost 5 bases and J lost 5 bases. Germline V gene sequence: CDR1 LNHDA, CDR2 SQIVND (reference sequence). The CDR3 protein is CASSFGGGIDEQYF. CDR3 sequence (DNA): TGTGCCAGTAGTTTTGGGGGGGGGATAGACGAGCAGTACTTC.